This TCR beta chain was documented in a study of blood T cell repertoires in COVID-19. Study-wide background: Acute and convalescent COVID-19 specimens originated in the United States, Italy and Spain. The cDNA or gDNA used as material had been derived from T cells, B-cell-depleted T cells, or PBMCs.

How the authors handled the data: Amplification of reference gene primers was used by the study to estimate nucleated cell counts. Some clones are missing from TCRdb's copy, which holds only in-frame ones; the method was immunoSEQ multiplex PCR. V, J and clone size derive from that table, while D and trimming were established from the DNA sequence. The data contain 30,000 to 50,000 clones, around 93% of them singletons. CDR1 and CDR2 (germline): SEHNR, FQNEAQ (reference sequence). The CDR3 spans 14 residues. V was cut by 0 bases and J by 3 bases, with 9 bases left in between. Sequencing input: peripheral blood. The chain uses TRBV7-9 and TRBJ2-7, with D possibly being TRBD1 (5 bases). This TCR was recovered from a woman in her 30s in a cohort sampled during active COVID-19. CDR3 residues: CASSLALGDYEQYF. In nucleotides, the CDR3 is TGTGCCAGCAGCTTAGCCTTAGGGGACTACGAGCAGTACTTC.